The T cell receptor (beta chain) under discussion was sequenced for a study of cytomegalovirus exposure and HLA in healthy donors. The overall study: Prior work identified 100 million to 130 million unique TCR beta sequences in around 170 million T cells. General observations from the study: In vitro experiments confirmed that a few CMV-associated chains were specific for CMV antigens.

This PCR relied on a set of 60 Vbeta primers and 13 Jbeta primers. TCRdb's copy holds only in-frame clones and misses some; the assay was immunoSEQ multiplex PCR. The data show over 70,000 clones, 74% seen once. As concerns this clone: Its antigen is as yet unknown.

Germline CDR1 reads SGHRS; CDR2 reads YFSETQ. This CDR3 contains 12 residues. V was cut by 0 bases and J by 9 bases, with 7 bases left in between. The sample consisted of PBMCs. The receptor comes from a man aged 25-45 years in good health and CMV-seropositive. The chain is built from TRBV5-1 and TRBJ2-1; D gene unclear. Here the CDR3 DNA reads TGCGCCAGCAGCTTGGCCTTCAGTGAGCAGTTCTTC. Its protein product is CASSLAFSEQFF.